The clone carrying this TCR beta chain was observed a handful of times. HTBI primers from iRepertoire and Arm-PCR of CDR3 regions yielded the TCR beta libraries. TCRdb used MiXCR to reprocess the multiplex PCR reads, holding one entry per CDR3 protein. There are 420,000 or so distinct CDR3 sequences in the sample; 15% to 20% occur only once, and 20% to 25% lies in the top ten. Trimming left V 0 bases short and J 3 bases short, with 9 bases between. Germline V gene lookup returns CDR1 LGHNA and CDR2 YNFKEQ. This CDR3 region has 15 residues. This specimen belongs to a study of regulatory T cells in long-lasting Graves disease. Time point described: newly diagnosed GD, antithyroid drugs for less than 3 months. The TCR library was prepared using RNA isolated from PBMCs. These same records also appear under a second study, on T cells in Graves' hyperthyroidism and ophthalmopathy.

The material was peripheral blood mononuclear cells (PBMCs), obtained at new diagnosis, from a patient treated with antithyroid drugs. The sequence was collected from a woman between 18 and 29 years old with Graves disease. This chain joins TRBV4-2 and TRBJ1-5; D uncertain. CDR3 sequence reads: CASSQDLRDNQPQHF. CDR3 nucleotides: TGTGCCAGCAGCCAAGATCTTAGAGACAATCAGCCCCAGCATTTT.